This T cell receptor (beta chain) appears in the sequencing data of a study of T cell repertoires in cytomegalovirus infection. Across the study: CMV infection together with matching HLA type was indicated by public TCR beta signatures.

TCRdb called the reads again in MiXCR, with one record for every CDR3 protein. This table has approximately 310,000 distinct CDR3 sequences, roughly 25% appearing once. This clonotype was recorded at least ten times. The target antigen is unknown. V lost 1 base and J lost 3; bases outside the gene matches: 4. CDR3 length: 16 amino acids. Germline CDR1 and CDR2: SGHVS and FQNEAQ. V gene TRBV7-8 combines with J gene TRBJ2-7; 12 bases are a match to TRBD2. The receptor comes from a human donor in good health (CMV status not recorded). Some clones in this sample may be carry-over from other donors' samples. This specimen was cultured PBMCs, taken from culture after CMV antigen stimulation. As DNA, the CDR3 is TGTGCCAGCAGCTTAGGTCTACTAGCGGGAGGCTACGAGCAGTACGTC. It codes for CASSLGLLAGGYEQYV.